This TCR beta chain was documented in a study of blood T cell repertoires in COVID-19. For the study at large: Acute and convalescent COVID-19 samples came from the United States, Italy and Spain. The analysed material was cDNA or gDNA that came from T cells, B-cell-depleted T cells, or PBMCs.

Per the original data handling: From reference gene primer amplification, estimates of nucleated cell counts were derived. The repertoire was sequenced with immunoSEQ multiplex PCR; TCRdb's copy has only in-frame clones and lacks some. D and trimming were read from the DNA, whereas the V and J calls and clone size are those reported in that table. In the table there are approximately 170,000 clones, roughly 90% of which are singletons. The CDR3 has 15 residues. Germline V gene data show CDR1 as SGDLS and CDR2 as YYNGEE. Losses at the gene ends were 3 bases for V and 2 bases for J; bases not matched to a gene: 2.

The sample was peripheral blood. This clonotype originated in a man between 60 and 75 years old with acute or convalescent COVID-19. The chain joins TRBV9 to TRBJ1-6, with 7 nucleotides matching TRBD1. CDR3 sequence: CASSAGTAYNSPLHF. Here the CDR3 DNA reads TGTGCCAGCAGCGCTGGGACAGCCTATAATTCACCCCTCCACTTT.